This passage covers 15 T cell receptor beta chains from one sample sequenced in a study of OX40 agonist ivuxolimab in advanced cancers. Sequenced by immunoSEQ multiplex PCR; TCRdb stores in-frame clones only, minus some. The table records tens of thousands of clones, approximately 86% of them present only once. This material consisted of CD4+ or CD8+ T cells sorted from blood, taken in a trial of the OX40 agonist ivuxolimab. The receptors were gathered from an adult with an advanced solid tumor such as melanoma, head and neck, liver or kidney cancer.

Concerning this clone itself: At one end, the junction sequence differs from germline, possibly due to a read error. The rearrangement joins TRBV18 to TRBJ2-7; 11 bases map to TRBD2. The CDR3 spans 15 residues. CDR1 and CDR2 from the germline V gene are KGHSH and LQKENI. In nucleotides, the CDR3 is TGTGCCAGCTCACTCTTAGCGGGAGGGGGCTACAAGCAGTACTTC. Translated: CASSLLAGGGYKQYF.

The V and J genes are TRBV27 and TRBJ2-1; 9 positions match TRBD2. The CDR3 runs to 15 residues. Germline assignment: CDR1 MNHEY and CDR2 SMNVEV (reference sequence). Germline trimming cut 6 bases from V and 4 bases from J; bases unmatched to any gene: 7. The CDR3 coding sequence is TGTGCCAGCAGGAGAGCGGGAGGCCTTTACAATGAGCAGTTCTTC. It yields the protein CASRRAGGLYNEQFF.

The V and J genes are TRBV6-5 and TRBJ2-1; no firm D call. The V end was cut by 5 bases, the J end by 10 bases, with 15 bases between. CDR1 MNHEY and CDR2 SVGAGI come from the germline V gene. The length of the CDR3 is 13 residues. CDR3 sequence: CASSQGPRMEQFF. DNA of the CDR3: TGTGCCAGCAGTCAAGGACCACGGATGGAGCAGTTCTTC.

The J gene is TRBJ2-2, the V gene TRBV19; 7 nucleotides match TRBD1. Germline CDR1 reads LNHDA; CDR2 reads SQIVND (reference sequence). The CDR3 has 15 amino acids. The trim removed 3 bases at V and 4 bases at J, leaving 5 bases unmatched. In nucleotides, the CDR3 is TGTGCCAGTAGTATCGGGACAGCCTTCACCGGGGAGCTGTTTTTT. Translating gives CASSIGTAFTGELFF.

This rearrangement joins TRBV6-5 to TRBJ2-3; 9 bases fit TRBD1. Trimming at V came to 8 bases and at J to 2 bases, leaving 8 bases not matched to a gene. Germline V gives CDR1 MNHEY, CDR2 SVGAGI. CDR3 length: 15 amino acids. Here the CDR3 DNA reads TGTGCCAGCGGATGGACAGGGGAGGTCACAGATACGCAGTATTTT. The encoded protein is CASGWTGEVTDTQYF.

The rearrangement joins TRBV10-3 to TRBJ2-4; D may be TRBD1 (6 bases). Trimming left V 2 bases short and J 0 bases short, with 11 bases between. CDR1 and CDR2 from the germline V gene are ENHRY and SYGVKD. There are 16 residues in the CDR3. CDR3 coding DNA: TGTGCCATCAGTGAGGGACAGCTCCTAGCCAAAAACATTCAGTACTTC. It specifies CAISEGQLLAKNIQYF.

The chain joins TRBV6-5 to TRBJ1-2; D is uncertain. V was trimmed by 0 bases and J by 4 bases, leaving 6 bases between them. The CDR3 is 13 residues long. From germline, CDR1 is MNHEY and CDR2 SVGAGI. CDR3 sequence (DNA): TGTGCCAGCAGTTACTCTGCCAGCTATGGCTACACCTTC. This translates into CASSYSASYGYTF.

CDR3 sequence: CASSSPLSGNGYNEQFF. In nucleotides, the CDR3 is TGTGCCAGCAGCTCCCCCCTTAGCGGGAACGGCTACAATGAGCAGTTCTTC. The chain links TRBV7-2 to TRBJ2-1, with 8 bases lining up with TRBD2. Germline CDR1 is SGHTA and CDR2 is FQGNSA. Germline trimming cut 4 bases from V and 3 bases from J; bases unmatched to any gene: 11. The CDR3 consists of 17 residues.

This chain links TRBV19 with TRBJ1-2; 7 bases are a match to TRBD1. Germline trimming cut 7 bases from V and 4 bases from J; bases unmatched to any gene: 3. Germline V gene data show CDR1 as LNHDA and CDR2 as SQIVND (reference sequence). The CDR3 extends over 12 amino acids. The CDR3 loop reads CASTDRFYGYTF. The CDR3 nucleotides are TGTGCCAGTACGGACAGGTTCTATGGCTACACCTTC.

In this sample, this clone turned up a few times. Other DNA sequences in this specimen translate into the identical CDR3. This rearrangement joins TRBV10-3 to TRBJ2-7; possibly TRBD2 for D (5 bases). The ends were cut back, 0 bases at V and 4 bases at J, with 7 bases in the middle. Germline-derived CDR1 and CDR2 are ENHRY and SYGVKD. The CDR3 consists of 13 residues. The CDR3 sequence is CAISESTGYEQYF. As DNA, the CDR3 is TGTGCCATCAGTGAGTCGACGGGATACGAGCAGTACTTC.

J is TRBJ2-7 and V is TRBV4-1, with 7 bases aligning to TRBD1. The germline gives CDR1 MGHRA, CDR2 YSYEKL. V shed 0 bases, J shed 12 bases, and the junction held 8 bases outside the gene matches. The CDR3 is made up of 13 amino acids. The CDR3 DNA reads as TGCGCCAGCAGCCAAGATCCGGACAGGCGGATGTACTTC. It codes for CASSQDPDRRMYF.

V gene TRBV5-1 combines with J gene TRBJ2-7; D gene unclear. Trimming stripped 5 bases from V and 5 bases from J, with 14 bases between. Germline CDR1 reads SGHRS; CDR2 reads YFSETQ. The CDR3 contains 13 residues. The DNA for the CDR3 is TGCGCCAGCAGATTTGGGTCGGGTGACGAGCAGTACTTC. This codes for CASRFGSGDEQYF.

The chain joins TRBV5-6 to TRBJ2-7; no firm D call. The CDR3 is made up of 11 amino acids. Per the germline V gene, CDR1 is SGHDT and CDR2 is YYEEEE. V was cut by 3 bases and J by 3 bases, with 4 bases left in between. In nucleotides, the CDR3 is TGTGCCAGCAGCTCGTTCTACGAGCAGTACTTC. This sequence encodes CASSSFYEQYF.

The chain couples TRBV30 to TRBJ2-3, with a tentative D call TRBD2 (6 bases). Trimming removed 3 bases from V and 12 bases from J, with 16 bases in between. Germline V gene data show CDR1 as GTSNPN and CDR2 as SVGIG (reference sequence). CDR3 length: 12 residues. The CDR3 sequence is CAWSAGLFPQYF. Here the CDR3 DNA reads TGTGCCTGGAGCGCGGGACTTTTTCCTCAGTATTTT.

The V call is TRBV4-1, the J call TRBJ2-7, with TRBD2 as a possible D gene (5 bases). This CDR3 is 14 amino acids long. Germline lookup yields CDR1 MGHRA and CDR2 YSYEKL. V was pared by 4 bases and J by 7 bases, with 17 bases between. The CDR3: CASSLSVPTGEQYF. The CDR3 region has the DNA TGCGCCAGCAGCCTTTCCGTGCCGACGGGGGAGCAGTACTTC.